The table lists the clone carrying this T cell receptor beta chain with a count of one. TCRdb's table, derived via immunoSEQ multiplex PCR, lists solely in-frame clones and lacks some. Seen here are roughly 80,000 clones, over 75% observed once, and the top ten hold 12%. The data are from a study of blood T cell repertoires in COVID-19. Background on the study: Sample material is recorded as cDNA or gDNA derived from T cells, B-cell-depleted T cells, or PBMCs.

Input material: peripheral blood. This receptor was identified in a man of 80 years or more with acute or convalescent COVID-19.

The CDR3 region is CASSRTGAMGNQPQHF. Here the CDR3 DNA reads TGTGCCAGCTCACGGACAGGAGCTATGGGCAATCAGCCCCAGCATTTT. The chain has TRBV18 and TRBJ1-5; TRBD1 matches 7 bases. The CDR3 loop spans 16 amino acids. Unmatched junction bases numbered 8, after V lost 4 bases and J lost 2 bases. The germline V gene encodes CDR1 KGHSH and CDR2 LQKENI. Combining the CDR3 with reference TRBV18 and TRBJ1-5 gives the whole variable domain NAGVMQNPRHLVRRRGQEARLRCSPMKGHSHVYWYRQLPEEGLKFMVYLQKENIIDESGMPKERFSAEFPKEGPSILRIQQVVRGDSAAYFCASSRTGAMGNQPQHFGDGTRLSIL.